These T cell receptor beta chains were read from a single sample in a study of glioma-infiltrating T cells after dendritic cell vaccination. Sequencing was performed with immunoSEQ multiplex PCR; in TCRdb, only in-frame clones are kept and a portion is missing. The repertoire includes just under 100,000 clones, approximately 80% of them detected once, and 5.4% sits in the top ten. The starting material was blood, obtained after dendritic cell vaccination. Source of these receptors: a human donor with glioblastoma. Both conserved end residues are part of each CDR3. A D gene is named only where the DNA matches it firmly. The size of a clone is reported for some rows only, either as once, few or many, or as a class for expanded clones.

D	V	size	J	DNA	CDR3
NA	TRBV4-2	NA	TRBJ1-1	TGTGCCAGCAGCCAAGCGCGATCCGGGACAAGAAGTTTCTTT	CASSQARSGTRSFF
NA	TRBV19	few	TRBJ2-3	TGTGCCAGTAGTAGAGCCTCTTACCGCACAGATACGCAGTATTTT	CASSRASYRTDTQYF
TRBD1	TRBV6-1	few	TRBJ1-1	TGTGCCAGCAGATGGGGACAGGGCGAAGCTTTCTTT	CASRWGQGEAFF
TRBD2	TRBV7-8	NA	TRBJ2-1	TGTGCCAGCAGCTTAGGCGGAAAGGGACTAGCGGGAGGGAATGAGCAGTTCTTC	CASSLGGKGLAGGNEQFF
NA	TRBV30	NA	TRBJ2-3	TGTGCCTGGGCCGGGATTTTCGCCTTCACAGATACGCAGTATTTT	CAWAGIFAFTDTQYF
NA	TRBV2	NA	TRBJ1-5	TGTGCCAGCAGCCCCGACAGGCCCAATCAGCCCCAGCATTTT	CASSPDRPNQPQHF
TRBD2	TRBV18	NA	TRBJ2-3	TGTGCCAGCTCACTCGGGACTAGCGGGAGAGGTGAAGATACGCAGTATTTT	CASSLGTSGRGEDTQYF
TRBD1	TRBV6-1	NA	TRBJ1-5	TGTGCCAGCAACCAGGGGGCCGGTCAGCCCCAGCATTTT	CASNQGAGQPQHF
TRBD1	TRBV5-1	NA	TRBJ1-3	TGCGCCAGCAGCGACCAGGGGGCTGGAAACACCATATATTTT	CASSDQGAGNTIYF
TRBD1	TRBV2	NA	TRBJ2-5	TGTGCCAGCAGTGAGGCGGGGACAGGGAATTCGGAGACCCAGTACTTC	CASSEAGTGNSETQYF
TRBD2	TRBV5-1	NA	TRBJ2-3	TGCGCCAGCAGCTTAGGGGCTAGCGGGGAAGATACGCAGTATTTT	CASSLGASGEDTQYF
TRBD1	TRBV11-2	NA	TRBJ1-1	TGTGCCAGCAGAAAGGCCGGGACAGGGTACAGCACTGAAGCTTTCTTT	CASRKAGTGYSTEAFF
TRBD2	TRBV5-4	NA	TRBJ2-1	TGTGCCAGCAGCTTAGCGGGGGGGCCTCATGAGCAGTTCTTC	CASSLAGGPHEQFF
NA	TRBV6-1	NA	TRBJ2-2	TGTGCCAGCAGTGTCCCACTAGGTTCCAGCACCGGGGAGCTGTTTTTT	CASSVPLGSSTGELFF
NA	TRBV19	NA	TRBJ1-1	TGTGCCAGTAGTCCCACCAGAAGCTCTGGGGGCTCGGCTTTCTTT	CASSPTRSSGGSAFF
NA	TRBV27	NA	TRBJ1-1	TGTGCCAGCACCCGGGACTCAGCGGCGAACACTGAAGCTTTCTTT	CASTRDSAANTEAFF
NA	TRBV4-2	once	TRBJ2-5	TGTGCCAGCAGCCAAGTATCGGACCAAGAGACCCAGTACTTC	CASSQVSDQETQYF
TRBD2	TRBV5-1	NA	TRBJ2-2	TGCGCCAGCAGCTGGACTAGCGGGGCGGACACCGGGGAGCTGTTTTTT	CASSWTSGADTGELFF
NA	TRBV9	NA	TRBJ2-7	TGTGCCAGCAGCGTAGTTGGGGGCAGCTACGAGCAGTACTTC	CASSVVGGSYEQYF
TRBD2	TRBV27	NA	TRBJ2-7	TGTGCCAGCAGTTCCGGGACTAGCGGGCTCTCCTACGAGCAGTACTTC	CASSSGTSGLSYEQYF
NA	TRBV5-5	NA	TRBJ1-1	TGTGCCAGCAGCTCCAGGGCCCAACCTTCCACTGAAGCTTTCTTT	CASSSRAQPSTEAFF
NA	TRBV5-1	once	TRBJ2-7	TGCGCCAGCAGCTTGTACGGGCAGGGGTTATACGAGCAGTACTTC	CASSLYGQGLYEQYF
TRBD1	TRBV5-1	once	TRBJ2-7	TGCGCCAGCAGCGACTCCGGGACAGGGATCTACGAGCAGTACTTC	CASSDSGTGIYEQYF
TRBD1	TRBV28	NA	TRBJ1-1	TGTGCCAGCACTCGACAGGGGGCGACTAGAATGAACACTGAAGCTTTCTTT	CASTRQGATRMNTEAFF
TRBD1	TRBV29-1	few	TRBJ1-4	TGCAGCGTCACAGGGGAACAGGGGGGGACTAATGAAAAACTGTTTTTT	CSVTGEQGGTNEKLFF
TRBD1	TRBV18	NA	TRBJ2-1	TGTGCCAGCTCACCCGTGTGGGACAGAAGAGCTAGGGGCAATGAGCAGTTCTTC	CASSPVWDRRARGNEQFF
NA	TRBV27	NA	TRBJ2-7	TGTGCCAGCAGCCGCCAATCGATGGGGGGTACCTACGAGCAGTACTTC	CASSRQSMGGTYEQYF
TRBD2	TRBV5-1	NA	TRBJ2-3	TGCGCCAGCAGCGGCACTACTAGCGGGAGTGATACGCAGTATTTT	CASSGTTSGSDTQYF
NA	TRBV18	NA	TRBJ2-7	TGTGCCAGCTCACCCAGGTGGGACGAGCAGTACTTC	CASSPRWDEQYF
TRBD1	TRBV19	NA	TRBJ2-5	TGTGCCAGTAGCCCCCAGGGGGTGGGGGAGACCCAGTACTTC	CASSPQGVGETQYF
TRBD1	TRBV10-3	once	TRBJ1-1	TGTGCCACCCGTCAGGGGGCGAACACTGAAGCTTTCTTT	CATRQGANTEAFF
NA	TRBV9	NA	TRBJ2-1	TGTGCCAGCAGCGTAGACGGGAACAGTTACAATGAGCAGTTCTTC	CASSVDGNSYNEQFF
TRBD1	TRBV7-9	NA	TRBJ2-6	TGTGCCAGCAGACCCGGGACAGGGGGGTTCTCTGGGGCCAACGTCCTGACTTTC	CASRPGTGGFSGANVLTF
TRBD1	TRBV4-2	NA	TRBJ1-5	TGTGCCAGCAGCCAAACAGGGGGCGAAAATCAGCCCCAGCATTTT	CASSQTGGENQPQHF
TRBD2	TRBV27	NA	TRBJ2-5	TGTGCCAGCAGTTTCCAAGCGGGAGTAAAGACCCAGTACTTC	CASSFQAGVKTQYF
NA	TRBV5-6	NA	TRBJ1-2	TGTGCCAGCAGCTTGGTCCGGGGGCTAGCGGGGAGGTATGGCTACACCTTC	CASSLVRGLAGRYGYTF
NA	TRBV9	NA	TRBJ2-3	TGTGCCAGCAGCGACAGGGTCACGGATACGCAGTATTTT	CASSDRVTDTQYF